Only a few counts were recorded for the clone carrying this T cell receptor (beta chain). Preparation of the TCRbeta library was carried out with unique molecular identifiers. TCRdb re-derived calls from the PCR reads in MiXCR, one entry per CDR3 protein. The sample holds 500,000 to 600,000 distinct CDR3 sequences; about a sixth are singletons and the top ten take over 3%. This specimen belongs to a study of T-cell reconstitution after alpha-beta-depleted transplantation in children. Trimming took 1 base from V and 9 from J, leaving 11 bases between them. CDR3 length: 13 residues. Germline CDR1 SGHRS, CDR2 YFSETQ.

The sequence derives from a human donor who donated a stem cell graft to a child with acute lymphoblastic leukemia. The sequencing here drew on PBMCs from the stem cell graft donor, taken from the stem cell graft. J is TRBJ1-5 and V is TRBV5-1, with TRBD1 as a possible D gene (5 bases). The CDR3 bases are TGCGCCAGCAGCTTGTATGGGGGGTGGCCCCAGCATTTT. Its protein is CASSLYGGWPQHF.